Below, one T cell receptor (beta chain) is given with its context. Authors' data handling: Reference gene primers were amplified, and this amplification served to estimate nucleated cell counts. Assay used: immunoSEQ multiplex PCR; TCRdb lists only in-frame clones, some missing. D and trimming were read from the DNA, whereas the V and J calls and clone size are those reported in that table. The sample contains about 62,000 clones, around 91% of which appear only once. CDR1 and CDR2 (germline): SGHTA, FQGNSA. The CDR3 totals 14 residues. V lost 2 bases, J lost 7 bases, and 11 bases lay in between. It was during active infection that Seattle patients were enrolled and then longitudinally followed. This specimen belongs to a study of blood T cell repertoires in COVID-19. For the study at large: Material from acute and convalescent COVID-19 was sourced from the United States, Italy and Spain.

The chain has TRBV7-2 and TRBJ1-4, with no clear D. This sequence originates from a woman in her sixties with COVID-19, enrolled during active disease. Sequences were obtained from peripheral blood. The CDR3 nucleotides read TGTGCCAGCAGCTTAAATAGGCGGGGTGAAAAACTGTTTTTT. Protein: CASSLNRRGEKLFF.